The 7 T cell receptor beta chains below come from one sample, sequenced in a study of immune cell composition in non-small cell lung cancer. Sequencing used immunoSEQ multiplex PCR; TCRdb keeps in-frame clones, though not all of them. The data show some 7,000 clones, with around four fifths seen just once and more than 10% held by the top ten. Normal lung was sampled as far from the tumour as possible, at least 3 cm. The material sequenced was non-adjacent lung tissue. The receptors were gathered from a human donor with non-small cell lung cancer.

The CDR3 loop reads CASSMRAGASSYNSPLHF. The CDR3 nucleotides read TGTGCCAGTAGCATGCGGGCCGGGGCGAGCTCCTATAATTCACCCCTCCACTTT. The chain is built from TRBV19 and TRBJ1-6; tentative D call: TRBD1 (5 bases). Trimming pared 6 bases from V and 0 bases from J, leaving 18 bases between. The CDR3 spans 18 residues. From germline, CDR1 is LNHDA and CDR2 SQIVND (reference sequence).

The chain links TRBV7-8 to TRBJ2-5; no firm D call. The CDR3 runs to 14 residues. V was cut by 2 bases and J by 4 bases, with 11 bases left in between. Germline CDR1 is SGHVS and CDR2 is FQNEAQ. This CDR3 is CASSLNRHPETQYF. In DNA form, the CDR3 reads TGTGCCAGCAGCTTAAACCGGCACCCAGAGACCCAGTACTTC. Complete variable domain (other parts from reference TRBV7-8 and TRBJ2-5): GAGVSQSPRYKVAKRGQDVALRCDPISGHVSLFWYQQALGQGPEFLTYFQNEAQLDKSGLPSDRFFAERPEGSVSTLKIQRTQQEDSAVYLCASSLNRHPETQYFGPGTRLLVL.

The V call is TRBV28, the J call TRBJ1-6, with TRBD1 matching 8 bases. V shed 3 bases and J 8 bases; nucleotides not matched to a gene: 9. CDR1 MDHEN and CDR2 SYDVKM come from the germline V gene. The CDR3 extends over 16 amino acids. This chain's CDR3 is CASSLVPTGVDSPLHF. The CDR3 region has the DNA TGTGCCAGCAGTTTGGTTCCGACAGGGGTGGATTCACCCCTCCACTTT.

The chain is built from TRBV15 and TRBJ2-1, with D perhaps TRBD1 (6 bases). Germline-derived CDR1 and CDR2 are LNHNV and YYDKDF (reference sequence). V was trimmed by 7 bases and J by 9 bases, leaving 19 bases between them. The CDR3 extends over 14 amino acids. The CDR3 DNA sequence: TGTGCCACCAAACGGGACAAAGTTGGGGGTGAGCAGTTCTTC. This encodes CATKRDKVGGEQFF.

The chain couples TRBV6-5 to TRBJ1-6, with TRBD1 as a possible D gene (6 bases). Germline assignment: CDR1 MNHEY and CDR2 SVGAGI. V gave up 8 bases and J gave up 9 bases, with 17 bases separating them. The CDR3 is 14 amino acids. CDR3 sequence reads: CASRPPGHFSPLHF. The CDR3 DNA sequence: TGTGCCAGCCGGCCCCCGGGACATTTTTCACCCCTCCACTTT.

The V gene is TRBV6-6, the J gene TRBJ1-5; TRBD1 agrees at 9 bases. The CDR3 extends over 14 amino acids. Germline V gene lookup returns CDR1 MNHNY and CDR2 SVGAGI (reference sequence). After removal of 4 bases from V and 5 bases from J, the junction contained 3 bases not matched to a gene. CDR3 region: CASSWTGEDQPQHF. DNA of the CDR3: TGTGCCAGCAGTTGGACAGGGGAAGATCAGCCCCAGCATTTT.

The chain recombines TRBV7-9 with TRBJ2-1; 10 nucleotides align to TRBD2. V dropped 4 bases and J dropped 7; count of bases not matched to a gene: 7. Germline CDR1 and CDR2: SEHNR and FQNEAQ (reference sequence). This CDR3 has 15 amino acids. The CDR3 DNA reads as TGTGCCAGCAGCTCCAGCGGGGGGGCCCGGAATGAGCAGTTCTTC. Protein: CASSSSGGARNEQFF.